A single sample is the source of the 27 T cell receptor beta chains below, sequenced in a study of T cells in Graves' hyperthyroidism and ophthalmopathy (dated by TCRdb to the late 2010s). The library was built by means of multiplex PCR. Sequencing took place on an Illumina HiSeq 2000. Amplification of TCR beta CDR3 regions was carried out from RNA transcripts. The TCR CDR3 was subjected to a first round of RT-PCR using the HTBI primer set and the Qiagen OneStep RT-PCR kit. TCRdb reran the public reads through fastp at Q25 and MiXCR, keeping productive beta chains. All rows with the same CDR3 protein become a single entry with the most common DNA and genes. The sample includes hundreds of thousands of distinct CDR3 sequences, with roughly 17% observed a single time. The ten largest clones capture less than 4.5% of the sample. Specimen: blood. The source is a woman aged 25-40 years with Graves' hyperthyroidism.

This clonotype was found a few times. This chain links TRBV12-3 or TRBV12-4 with TRBJ2-3; 11 bases fit TRBD2. V lost 6 bases and J lost 2; bases outside the gene matches: 4. CDR3 length: 15 amino acids. The CDR3 is CASSKTSGDTDTQYF. The CDR3, as DNA: TGTGCCAGCAGCAAGACTAGCGGGGACACAGATACGCAGTATTTT.

CDR3 sequence (DNA): TGCAGCGTCGGGACAGGGACCTCTGGAAACACCATATATTTT. This codes for CSVGTGTSGNTIYF. The V gene is TRBV29-1, the J gene TRBJ1-3; TRBD1 agrees at 9 bases. CDR1 SQVTM and CDR2 ANQGSEA come from the germline V gene. The CDR3 is 14 residues long. The J segment lost 0 bases and the V segment lost 6 bases, leaving 3 bases of the junction unmatched.

This clonotype was picked up a small number of times. Just one base apart from a much larger clone, this may be a read error. The genes are TRBV7-2 and TRBJ2-3; 10 nucleotides match TRBD2. The V segment lost 5 bases and the J segment 4 bases; nucleotides outside the gene matches: 9. Germline CDR1 reads SGHTA; CDR2 reads FQGNSA. The CDR3 loop spans 16 amino acids. The CDR3 sequence is CASSLGPAGGADTQYF. The CDR3 DNA reads TGTGCCAGCAGCCTCGGACCAGCGGGAGGGGCAGATACGCAGTATTTT. The complete variable domain, with remaining parts taken from reference TRBV7-2 and TRBJ2-3, reads GAGVSQSPSNKVTEKGKDVELRCDPISGHTALYWYRQSLGQGLEFLIYFQGNSAPDKSGLPSDRFSAERTGGSVSTLTIQRTQQEDSAVYLCASSLGPAGGADTQYFGPGTRLTVL.

The sample holds a few counts of this clonotype. Here the CDR3 DNA reads TGCAGTGCTAGATCCCACTACGAGCAGTACTTC. It codes for CSARSHYEQYF. The chain uses TRBV20-1 and TRBJ2-7; no firm D call. V was pared by 2 bases and J by 3 bases, with 5 bases between. Looked up from germline, CDR1 is DFQATT and CDR2 is SNEGSKA (reference sequence). The CDR3 consists of 11 residues.

This clonotype was picked up many times. The CDR3 is CASSYRDEQFF. CDR3 DNA sequence: TGTGCCAGCAGTTACAGAGATGAGCAGTTCTTC. The chain joins TRBV6-2 or TRBV6-3 to TRBJ2-1; D remains unclear. The V end was cut by 2 bases, the J end by 8 bases, with 4 bases between. The CDR3 is 11 amino acids. In germline, CDR1 is MNHEY, CDR2 SVGEGT.

This clonotype appeared a few times. Written as DNA, the CDR3 is TGTGCCAGTAGTGCCCGGGACTACCAAGAGACCCAGTACTTC. This encodes CASSARDYQETQYF. The chain joins TRBV19 to TRBJ2-5, with TRBD2 as a possible D gene (6 bases). The CDR3 has 14 residues. CDR1 and CDR2 (germline): LNHDA, SQIVND (reference sequence). The V end lost 5 bases, the J end lost 0 bases, and 10 bases lay between the germline ends. Together with reference TRBV19 and TRBJ2-5, the CDR3 gives the full variable domain: DGGITQSPKYLFRKEGQNVTLSCEQNLNHDAMYWYRQDPGQGLRLIYYSQIVNDFQKGDIAEGYSVSREKKESFPLTVTSAQKNPTAFYLCASSARDYQETQYFGPGTRLLVL.

This clonotype was picked up a small number of times. The chain joins TRBV19 to TRBJ2-2; 9 bases align to TRBD2. With V trimmed by 6 bases and J by 5 bases, 4 bases remained unmatched. The germline V gene has CDR1 LNHDA and CDR2 SQIVND (reference sequence). This CDR3 has 14 residues. Here the CDR3 reads CASRASGVTGELFF. The CDR3 DNA is TGTGCCAGTAGGGCTAGCGGGGTAACCGGGGAGCTGTTTTTT.

The gene calls are TRBV16 and TRBJ1-6; weak D call: TRBD1 (6 bases). Per germline, CDR1 KGHSY and CDR2 FQNENV. This CDR3 is 14 amino acids long. V was shortened by 3 bases and J by 6 bases, with 9 bases between the two germline ends. The CDR3 DNA reads TGTGCCAGCAGCCACCCGGGGGCTAATTCACCCCTCCACTTT. Protein product: CASSHPGANSPLHF.

The chain's CDR3 is CASKPYPRSSGQYF. DNA of the CDR3: TGTGCCAGCAAACCATATCCGCGTTCGAGCGGGCAGTACTTC. This chain links TRBV28 with TRBJ2-7, with D perhaps TRBD2 (5 bases). CDR1 MDHEN and CDR2 SYDVKM come from the germline V gene. V was cut by 7 bases and J by 9 bases, with 22 bases left in between. The CDR3 is 14 residues long.

This clonotype was recorded at least ten times. The rearrangement uses TRBV29-1 and TRBJ2-3, with 7 positions matching TRBD2. Germline V gene lookup returns CDR1 SQVTM and CDR2 ANQGSEA. This CDR3 has 13 residues. V trimming: 8 bases; J trimming: 2 bases; junction bases outside the gene matches: 7. CDR3 sequence: CSIVAGATDTQYF. The CDR3 coding sequence is TGCAGCATCGTGGCGGGAGCCACAGATACGCAGTATTTT.

The chain has TRBV15 and TRBJ2-1, with D possibly being TRBD1 (6 bases). V was cut by 1 base and J by 6 bases, with 10 bases left in between. Germline V gene data show CDR1 as LNHNV and CDR2 as YYDKDF (reference sequence). The CDR3 is 14 amino acids. The CDR3 is CATSRVQGLNEQFF. In nucleotides, the CDR3 is TGTGCCACCAGCAGAGTTCAGGGGCTCAATGAGCAGTTCTTC.

This clonotype came up many times. The chain joins TRBV19 to TRBJ1-1, with 8 nucleotides matching TRBD1. The V gene's germline CDR1 is LNHDA and CDR2 SQIVND (reference sequence). There are 15 residues in the CDR3. J gave up 0 bases and V 5 bases, and 5 bases lay outside the gene matches. CDR3 sequence (DNA): TGTGCCAGTAGTTCCAGGGGACAGGTGAACACTGAAGCTTTCTTT. Protein product: CASSSRGQVNTEAFF.

The genes are TRBV9 and TRBJ2-5; TRBD2 is a possible D gene (6 bases). In germline, CDR1 is SGDLS, CDR2 YYNGEE. With 3 bases removed from V and 12 bases from J, the gap between germline ends came to 15 bases. The CDR3 covers 12 residues. Here the CDR3 DNA reads TGTGCCAGCAGCGGTCAAGGGGACTTTGAGTACTTC. Its protein is CASSGQGDFEYF. Based on the CDR3 plus reference TRBV9 and TRBJ2-5, the full variable domain is DSGVTQTPKHLITATGQRVTLRCSPRSGDLSVYWYQQSLDQGLQFLIQYYNGEERAKGNILERFSAQQFPDLHSELNLSSLELGDSALYFCASSGQGDFEYFGPGTRLLVL.

The J gene is TRBJ2-2, the V gene TRBV6-5; D gene ambiguous. The CDR3 spans 14 residues. Looked up from germline, CDR1 is MNHEY and CDR2 is SVGAGI. The V end was cut by 0 bases, the J end by 5 bases, with 7 bases between. The CDR3 protein is CASSYSVRTGELFF. For the CDR3, the DNA is TGTGCCAGCAGTTACTCGGTCCGGACCGGGGAGCTGTTTTTT.

This clonotype was found many times. The rearrangement joins TRBV11-2 to TRBJ1-2; a weak D match, TRBD1 (5 bases). Trimming removed 3 bases at V and 8 bases at J, with 10 bases between. Germline lookup yields CDR1 SGHAT and CDR2 FQNNGV. The CDR3 extends over 12 amino acids. The CDR3 coding sequence is TGTGCCAGCAGCTTGGGGGGTCCCGGCTACACCTTC. Encoded protein: CASSLGGPGYTF.

This clonotype was detected ten times or more. The chain couples TRBV20-1 to TRBJ1-5, with D unresolved. Germline V gene sequence: CDR1 DFQATT, CDR2 SNEGSKA (reference sequence). Trimming shortened V by 2 bases and J by 3 bases, and 8 bases separated the two germline ends. This CDR3 spans 13 amino acids. The chain's CDR3 is CSARRDTNQPQHF. CDR3 nucleotide sequence: TGCAGTGCTAGAAGAGATACCAATCAGCCCCAGCATTTT.

This clonotype was counted many times. The chain employs TRBV13 and TRBJ2-7; D ambiguous. Germline assignment: CDR1 PRHDT and CDR2 FYEKMQ (reference sequence). CDR3 size: 13 residues. V shed 5 bases and J shed 4 bases, with 12 bases lying between them. The CDR3 nucleotides are TGTGCCAGCAGCCCCGTCGTCAGTTACGAGCAGTACTTC. As protein: CASSPVVSYEQYF.

This clonotype was observed at least ten times. This chain connects TRBV12-3 or TRBV12-4 to TRBJ1-1; 7 bases map to TRBD1. J was trimmed by 2 bases and V by 4 bases; bases with no gene match: 13. CDR3 length equals 17 residues. CDR3 in amino acids: CASSSPGGLMFNTEAFF. DNA for the CDR3: TGTGCCAGCAGTTCTCCAGGGGGGCTTATGTTTAACACTGAAGCTTTCTTT.

There are many counts of this clonotype. The V gene is TRBV10-3, the J gene TRBJ1-5; TRBD1 matches 9 bases. V lost 6 bases, J lost 3 bases, and 6 bases stayed unmatched. Germline V gives CDR1 ENHRY, CDR2 SYGVKD. The CDR3 is 15 residues long. The CDR3 bases are TGTGCCATCAGCCCGGGACAGGGAAACAATCAGCCCCAGCATTTT. Its translation: CAISPGQGNNQPQHF.

In this sample, this clonotype turned up a few times. The chain carries TRBV4-1 and TRBJ2-4; a weak D match, TRBD2 (6 bases). The CDR3 is made up of 18 amino acids. Trimming left V 1 base short and J 0 bases short, with 16 bases between. Germline assignment: CDR1 MGHRA and CDR2 YSYEKL. The CDR3 DNA is TGCGCCAGCAGCCAAGGACCCGGGACGGGGGTAGCCAAAAACATTCAGTACTTC. Translating it yields CASSQGPGTGVAKNIQYF.

This clonotype was observed a few times. This chain joins TRBV6-1 and TRBJ1-4, with 10 positions matching TRBD1. V was clipped by 4 bases and J by 13 bases; unmatched bases: 12. The V gene's germline CDR1 is MNHNS and CDR2 SASEGT. The CDR3 is 15 residues long. The CDR3 nucleotides are TGTGCCAGCAGTGCCTCGGGACAGGGGTTTGGACGACTGTTTTTT. It encodes CASSASGQGFGRLFF.

A note on this clonotype: This may be a read error, as it is one base from a much larger clone. The chain links TRBV6-5 to TRBJ2-7; D is unclear. The CDR3 length is 12 residues. V lost 6 bases, J lost 6 bases, and 12 bases lay in between. Germline V gene lookup returns CDR1 MNHEY and CDR2 SVGAGI. CDR3 nucleotide sequence: TGTGCCAGCAGGTCTCGGTTAAGCGAGCAGTACTTC. Encoded protein: CASRSRLSEQYF.

This clonotype was seen ten or more times. The genes are TRBV27 and TRBJ2-1; no definite D call. Germline CDR1 and CDR2: MNHEY and SMNVEV (reference sequence). V lost 3 bases and J 4 bases, leaving 7 bases between the germline ends. The CDR3 consists of 13 residues. DNA of the CDR3: TGTGCCAGCAGTTTCTCCGAGTACAATGAGCAGTTCTTC. It yields the protein CASSFSEYNEQFF.

The J gene is TRBJ2-3, the V gene TRBV30; 11 nucleotides align to TRBD2. V lost 2 bases to trimming and J lost 0 bases; unmatched junction nucleotides: 13. The CDR3 consists of 19 residues. The germline V gene encodes CDR1 GTSNPN and CDR2 SVGIG (reference sequence). The CDR3 coding sequence is TGTGCCTGGAGTCGAACCCGGACTAGCGGGTGGACTAGCACAGATACGCAGTATTTT. Translated, it gives CAWSRTRTSGWTSTDTQYF.

This clonotype was seen ten or more times. The chain employs TRBV12-3 or TRBV12-4 and TRBJ2-7, with a tentative D call TRBD2 (7 bases). This CDR3 has 12 residues. Trimming shortened V by 8 bases and J by 5 bases, and 13 bases separated the two germline ends. For the CDR3, the DNA is TGTGCCAGCCAAACGGGGGGCCACGAGCAGTACTTC. This sequence encodes CASQTGGHEQYF.

This clonotype has ten or more counts. This chain's CDR3 is CASRSISGSADTQYF. In DNA, the CDR3 is TGTGCCAGCAGGTCCATTAGCGGGTCCGCAGATACGCAGTATTTT. The chain combines TRBV6-2 or TRBV6-3 with TRBJ2-3; 7 bases are a match to TRBD2. J lost 4 bases, V lost 6 bases, and 10 bases had no gene match. CDR1 is MNHEY and CDR2 is SVGEGT in the germline V gene. CDR3 length: 15 amino acids.

Ten or more counts support this clonotype. J is TRBJ2-5 and V is TRBV28, with D uncertain. Deletions cut 3 bases from V and 5 bases from J, with 16 bases between. Germline-derived CDR1 and CDR2 are MDHEN and SYDVKM. CDR3 length: 15 residues. This chain's CDR3 is CASSFAFRPEETQYF. In DNA form, the CDR3 reads TGTGCCAGCAGTTTCGCCTTTAGGCCGGAGGAGACCCAGTACTTC.